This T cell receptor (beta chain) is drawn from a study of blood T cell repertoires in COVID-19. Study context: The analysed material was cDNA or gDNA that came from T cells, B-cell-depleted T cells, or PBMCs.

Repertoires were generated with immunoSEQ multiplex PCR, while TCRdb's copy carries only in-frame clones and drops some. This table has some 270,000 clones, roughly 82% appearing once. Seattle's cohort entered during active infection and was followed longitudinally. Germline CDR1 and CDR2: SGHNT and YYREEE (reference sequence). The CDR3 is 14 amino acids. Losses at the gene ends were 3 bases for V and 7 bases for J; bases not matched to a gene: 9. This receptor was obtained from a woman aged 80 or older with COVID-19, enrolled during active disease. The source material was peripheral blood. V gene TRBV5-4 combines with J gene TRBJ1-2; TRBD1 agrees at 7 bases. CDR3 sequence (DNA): TGTGCCAGCAGCTCAGACAGGGATGCTTTTGGCTACACCTTC. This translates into CASSSDRDAFGYTF. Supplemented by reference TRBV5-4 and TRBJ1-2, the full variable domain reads ETGVTQSPTHLIKTRGQQVTLRCSSQSGHNTVSWYQQALGQGPQFIFQYYREEENGRGNFPPRFSGLQFPNYSSELNVNALELDDSALYLCASSSDRDAFGYTFGSGTRLTVV.